The 24 T cell receptor beta chains below come from one sample, sequenced in a study of cytomegalovirus exposure and HLA in healthy donors (dated by TCRdb to about 2017). Libraries were prepared through the immunoSEQ multiplex PCR assay. For the multiplex PCR, a mixture combining 60 forward primers for TCR Vbeta segments and 13 reverse primers for TCR Jbeta segments was used. TCRdb stores this immuneACCESS table with in-frame sequences only. Part of the clones is absent; in the studies checked, under half of the shortfall reflects unresolved V genes, and no reason is known for the rest. The sample records 160,000 or so clones, about four fifths of which are singletons. The ten largest clonotypes hold 4.9% of the sample. Sequenced sample: PBMCs. The receptors here all came from a woman under 30 in good health and CMV-seropositive.

The genes are TRBV6-5 and TRBJ2-3; 10 bases map to TRBD1. Germline values: CDR1 MNHEY, CDR2 SVGAGI. The J segment lost 7 bases and the V segment lost 5 bases, leaving 3 bases of the junction unmatched. The CDR3 is 13 amino acids. Written as DNA, the CDR3 is TGTGCCAGCAGTCGACAGGGGGCCCATACGCAGTATTTT. This gives the protein CASSRQGAHTQYF.

The J gene is TRBJ2-3, the V gene TRBV13; TRBD2 agrees at 11 bases. The trim removed 2 bases at V and 6 bases at J, leaving 7 bases unmatched. The CDR3 spans 16 residues. CDR1 is PRHDT and CDR2 is FYEKMQ in the germline V gene (reference sequence). CDR3 sequence: CASSLMGSGGEDTQYF. The CDR3 DNA follows: TGTGCCAGCAGCTTAATGGGTAGCGGGGGGGAGGATACGCAGTATTTT.

The V gene is TRBV11-2, the J gene TRBJ2-1, with 12 bases matching TRBD2. The CDR3 is made up of 16 amino acids. Trimming at V came to 5 bases and at J to 5 bases, leaving 7 bases not matched to a gene. Germline CDR1 and CDR2: SGHAT and FQNNGV. The CDR3 reads CASSPWTSGVNNEQFF. In DNA, the CDR3 is TGTGCCAGCAGCCCCTGGACTAGCGGGGTAAACAATGAGCAGTTCTTC.

V and J are TRBV4-2 and TRBJ1-5; 7 bases map to TRBD1. The CDR3 consists of 15 residues. From germline, CDR1 is LGHNA and CDR2 YNFKEQ. The ends lost 4 bases at V and 2 bases at J; junction bases unmatched: 5. The DNA for the CDR3 is TGTGCCAGCAGCCCATACGACAGGGGCAATCAGCCCCAGCATTTT. It translates to CASSPYDRGNQPQHF.

The chain joins TRBV7-6 to TRBJ1-4; no firm D call. CDR1 is SGHVS and CDR2 is FNYEAQ in the germline V gene. The CDR3 is made up of 16 amino acids. V was clipped by 1 base and J by 7 bases, with 16 bases between them. DNA for the CDR3: TGTGCCAGCAGCTTAGGCCTCCCCGGTGGTACTGAAAAACTGTTTTTT. Amino acid sequence: CASSLGLPGGTEKLFF.

The CDR3 region has the DNA TGTGCCAGCAGTGAGGTGGGGCGGCCCAAACTGTTTTTT. It encodes CASSEVGRPKLFF. The chain employs TRBV6-1 and TRBJ1-4, with D maybe TRBD1 (5 bases). The V end lost 3 bases, the J end lost 11 bases, and 13 bases lay between the germline ends. The CDR3 covers 13 residues. Germline V gene lookup returns CDR1 MNHNS and CDR2 SASEGT.

In this sample, this clone turned up a few times. The chain links TRBV29-1 to TRBJ2-1; TRBD1 matches 10 bases. The ends lost 7 bases at V and 3 bases at J; junction bases unmatched: 3. This CDR3 region has 13 residues. Germline loops: CDR1 SQVTM, CDR2 ANQGSEA. The CDR3 spells CSAGQGIYNEQFF. CDR3 bases: TGCAGCGCGGGACAGGGGATCTACAATGAGCAGTTCTTC.

The J gene is TRBJ1-1, the V gene TRBV18; D perhaps matches TRBD1 (6 bases). This CDR3 has 14 amino acids. Germline values: CDR1 KGHSH, CDR2 LQKENI. Trimming shortened V by 4 bases and J by 3 bases, and 12 bases separated the two germline ends. The CDR3 region has the DNA TGTGCCAGCTCACGCAAAGCAGGGGACACTGAAGCTTTCTTT. This gives the protein CASSRKAGDTEAFF.

The chain has TRBV29-1 and TRBJ2-6; 11 nucleotides align to TRBD1. The CDR3 spans 16 residues. The germline gives CDR1 SQVTM, CDR2 ANQGSEA. V lost 6 bases to trimming and J lost 0 bases; unmatched junction nucleotides: 4. The CDR3 reads CSVVGTGGSGANVLTF. In nucleotides, the CDR3 is TGCAGCGTCGTCGGGACAGGGGGCTCTGGGGCCAACGTCCTGACTTTC.

The V gene is TRBV6-6, the J gene TRBJ1-1; no firm D call. Germline V CDR1 and CDR2: MNHNY, SVGAGI (reference sequence). CDR3 length: 15 residues. V lost 4 bases, J lost 1 base, and 13 bases lay in between. The CDR3 sequence: CASSSPQVPNTEAFF. CDR3 DNA sequence: TGTGCCAGCAGTTCGCCCCAGGTTCCGAACACTGAAGCTTTCTTT.

The rearrangement links TRBV7-3 to TRBJ2-2; 7 bases fit TRBD1. CDR1 is SGHTA and CDR2 is FQGTGA in the germline V gene. This CDR3 has 15 residues. The V and J ends lost 1 base and 7 bases, in that order; junction bases with no gene match: 6. CDR3 bases: TGTGCCAGCAGCTTAAGGACAGGACGGGGCGGGGAGCTGTTTTTT. Translating it yields CASSLRTGRGGELFF.

V usage is TRBV19 and J usage is TRBJ1-2; possibly TRBD1 for D (5 bases). The germline V gene has CDR1 LNHDA and CDR2 SQIVND (reference sequence). The CDR3 sequence is 17 residues long. The V end lost 6 bases, the J end lost 7 bases, and 27 bases lay between the germline ends. The CDR3 reads CASRMAPVVGPWSGYTF. CDR3 in DNA: TGTGCCAGTAGGATGGCCCCGGTAGTGGGGCCGTGGAGTGGCTACACCTTC.

CDR3 bases: TGTGCCAGCAGCCTCCATCAGGAGCAGTACTTC. As protein: CASSLHQEQYF. This chain connects TRBV11-2 to TRBJ2-7; D remains unclear. The CDR3 spans 11 residues. Trimming cost V 5 bases and J 7 bases, with 9 bases left between them. CDR1 and CDR2 (germline): SGHAT, FQNNGV.

The rearrangement uses TRBV27 and TRBJ1-5; TRBD1 might be the D (6 bases). Per the germline V gene, CDR1 is MNHEY and CDR2 is SMNVEV (reference sequence). This CDR3 spans 15 amino acids. The V gene lost 5 bases and the J gene lost 10 bases, with 21 bases spanning the gap. The CDR3 sequence: CASSPQTGIRGPQHF. The CDR3 nucleotides are TGTGCCAGCAGTCCCCAGACAGGCATCCGGGGTCCCCAGCATTTT.

The gene calls are TRBV10-3 and TRBJ1-1; a possible D gene is TRBD1 (5 bases). The CDR3 contains 12 residues. In germline, CDR1 is ENHRY, CDR2 SYGVKD. V gave up 2 bases and J gave up 11 bases, with 12 bases separating them. This CDR3 reads CAISELGARAFF. The CDR3 DNA reads as TGTGCCATCAGTGAGCTAGGGGCTCGGGCTTTCTTT.

The chain uses TRBV4-2 and TRBJ1-6; tentatively, D is TRBD1 (6 bases). CDR1 and CDR2 (germline): LGHNA, YNFKEQ. Trimming shortened V by 3 bases and J by 7 bases, and 13 bases separated the two germline ends. The CDR3 has 15 amino acids. CDR3 sequence: CASSQQTGWNSPLHF. DNA for the CDR3: TGTGCCAGCAGCCAGCAAACAGGGTGGAATTCACCCCTCCACTTT.

This clone was seen a few times. The rearrangement links TRBV7-2 to TRBJ1-5; D is unclear. The V end lost 2 bases, the J end lost 5 bases, and 13 bases lay between the germline ends. From germline, CDR1 is SGHTA and CDR2 FQGNSA. CDR3 length: 15 amino acids. The CDR3 is CASSLYAPRDQPQHF. CDR3 coding DNA: TGTGCCAGCAGCTTATATGCACCCCGGGATCAGCCCCAGCATTTT.

The chain is built from TRBV4-2 and TRBJ2-5; TRBD2 matches at 8 bases. The CDR3 is 17 amino acids. Germline V CDR1 and CDR2: LGHNA, YNFKEQ. The ends lost 1 base at V and 5 bases at J; junction bases unmatched: 12. The CDR3 coding sequence is TGTGCCAGCAGCCAAGCCTTTTCTCGGGGGGGCGGGGAGACCCAGTACTTC. Encoded protein: CASSQAFSRGGGETQYF.

This chain uses TRBV11-3 with TRBJ2-1; possible D gene TRBD2, 5 bases. Germline values: CDR1 SGHNT, CDR2 YENEEA. The CDR3 totals 14 residues. V lost 5 bases to trimming and J lost 3 bases, with 11 bases between them. CDR3 bases: TGTGCCAGCAGCACGACTGCGGGCTACAATGAGCAGTTCTTC. Protein: CASSTTAGYNEQFF.

This chain joins TRBV9 and TRBJ2-1; possibly TRBD2 for D (6 bases). The V gene's germline CDR1 is SGDLS and CDR2 YYNGEE. This CDR3 comprises 16 residues. With 4 bases removed from V and 8 bases from J, the gap between germline ends came to 22 bases. The CDR3 reads CASSPWGDGYKDEQFF. For the CDR3, the DNA is TGTGCCAGCAGCCCGTGGGGGGACGGGTACAAAGATGAGCAGTTCTTC.

The V call is TRBV5-8, the J call TRBJ1-5, with D possibly matching TRBD1 (5 bases). The V end was cut by 4 bases, the J end by 0 bases, with 14 bases between. The CDR3 runs to 16 residues. Germline lookup yields CDR1 SGHTS and CDR2 YDEGEE. The CDR3 spells CASSPPGGYSNQPQHF. The CDR3 DNA is TGTGCCAGCAGCCCCCCGGGGGGGTATAGCAATCAGCCCCAGCATTTT.

This chain connects TRBV25-1 to TRBJ2-1, with TRBD2 as a possible D gene (5 bases). The ends were cut back, 1 base at V and 6 bases at J, with 13 bases in the middle. CDR3 length equals 15 residues. Germline loops: CDR1 MGHDK, CDR2 SYGVNS. The CDR3 DNA follows: TGTGCCAGCAGTGAATGGTCAATCCGGGGCAATGAGCAGTTCTTC. Its translation is CASSEWSIRGNEQFF.

The J gene is TRBJ1-1, the V gene TRBV7-9; weak D call: TRBD1 (6 bases). V lost 5 bases to trimming and J lost 1 base, with 8 bases between them. CDR1 is SEHNR and CDR2 is FQNEAQ in the germline V gene (reference sequence). CDR3 length: 13 residues. The CDR3 DNA reads TGTGCCAGCAGCGGGGACACGAACACTGAAGCTTTCTTT. Its protein is CASSGDTNTEAFF.

This rearrangement joins TRBV25-1 to TRBJ1-2; 9 bases map to TRBD1. Germline-derived CDR1 and CDR2 are MGHDK and SYGVNS. V dropped 6 bases and J dropped 7; count of bases not matched to a gene: 0. This CDR3 spans 11 amino acids. CDR3 in DNA: TGTGCCAGCAGGGACAGGGGTGGCTACACCTTC. It codes for CASRDRGGYTF.